Sequencing of this T cell receptor beta chain was carried out in a study of OX40 agonist ivuxolimab in advanced cancers. Whole-study context: The treatment was a fully human IgG2 OX40 agonist, ivuxolimab. Points from the study as a whole: Averaging showed that CD8+ T cells had more expanded clones than CD4+ did. The specificity for antigen of the expanded peripheral T cells was not determined.

The CDR3 is 17 amino acids. After removal of 0 bases from V and 4 bases from J, the junction contained 9 bases not matched to a gene. Germline V gene sequence: CDR1 SGHRS, CDR2 YFSETQ. As to this clone: Its antigen is not identified.

Generated by immunoSEQ multiplex PCR, the TCRdb table keeps only in-frame clones and is missing some. This sample has tens of thousands of clones, with about 91% found just once. This receptor was obtained from an adult with an advanced solid tumor such as melanoma, head and neck, liver or kidney cancer. The rearrangement joins TRBV5-1 to TRBJ2-3; 9 bases are a match to TRBD1. The sample was CD4+ or CD8+ T cells sorted from blood, taken in a trial of the OX40 agonist ivuxolimab. CDR3 bases: TGCGCCAGCAGCTTGGCGCCGGGACAGGGAGTGCCAGATACGCAGTATTTT. Translation: CASSLAPGQGVPDTQYF.